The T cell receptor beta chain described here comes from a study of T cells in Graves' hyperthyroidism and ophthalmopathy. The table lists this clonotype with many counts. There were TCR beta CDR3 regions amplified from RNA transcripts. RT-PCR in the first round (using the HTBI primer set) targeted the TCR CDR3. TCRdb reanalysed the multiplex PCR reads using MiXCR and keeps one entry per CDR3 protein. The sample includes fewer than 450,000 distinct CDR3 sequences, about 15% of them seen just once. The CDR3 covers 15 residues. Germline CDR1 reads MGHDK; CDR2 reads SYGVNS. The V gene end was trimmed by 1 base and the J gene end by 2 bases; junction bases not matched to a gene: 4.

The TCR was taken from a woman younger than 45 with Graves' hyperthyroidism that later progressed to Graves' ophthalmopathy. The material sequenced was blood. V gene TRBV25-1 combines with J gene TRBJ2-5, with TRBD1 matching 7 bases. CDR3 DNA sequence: TGTGCCAGCAGTGAATGGGCGGACAGGCAAGAGACCCAGTACTTC. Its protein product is CASSEWADRQETQYF. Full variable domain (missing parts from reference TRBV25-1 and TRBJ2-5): EADIYQTPRYLVIGTGKKITLECSQTMGHDKMYWYQQDPGMELHLIHYSYGVNSTEKGDLSSESTVSRIRTEHFPLTLESARPSHTSQYLCASSEWADRQETQYFGPGTRLLVL.